This T cell receptor beta chain came from a study of blood T cells in healthy people across ages. Combining a sample-barcoded 5' primer with a J-beta primer mix, a second PCR ran for roughly 7 to 12 cycles. Template switching added a 12-random-nucleotide identifier to every cDNA molecule. Per-sample output comprised a minimum of 2.5 million paired-end reads containing CDR3. Using its own MiXCR run on the 5' RACE reads, TCRdb lists one record per CDR3 protein. This sample has over a million distinct CDR3 sequences, with 40% to 50% found just once. Per-sample PBMC isolation yielded at least 6 million cells. Total RNA amounts of at least 5 micrograms were extracted per sample. CDR3 length: 18 residues. CDR1 is SGDLS, CDR2 YYNGEE, per germline. Germline trimming cut 0 bases from V and 2 bases from J; bases unmatched to any gene: 10.

This chain joins TRBV9 and TRBJ2-3; 9 nucleotides align to TRBD2. Sequencing was carried out using blood. This clonotype was obtained from a young woman in good health. CDR3 in DNA: TGTGCCAGCAGCGTAGTGGCGGGGGGGCCAAGTTCCACAGATACGCAGTATTTT. Residues: CASSVVAGGPSSTDTQYF.